The source of this T cell receptor beta chain is a study of preoperative IRX-2 immunotherapy in early breast cancer. The method was immunoSEQ multiplex PCR; TCRdb's version includes in-frame clones alone and lacks a portion of them. Of around 4,300 clones in the sample, approximately 67% were seen once. Germline CDR1 MNHGY, CDR2 SAAAGT. V lost 6 bases, J lost 2 bases, and 0 bases stayed unmatched. This CDR3 is 12 amino acids long. Treatment defined: preoperative locoregional IRX-2 cytokine immunotherapy. This phase Ib study tested locoregional IRX-2 cytokine immunotherapy given before surgery. The table lists this clone with a count of one.

The V and J genes are TRBV6-8 and TRBJ2-7; 8 bases match TRBD1. The specimen comprised tumor tissue, sampled after IRX-2 immunotherapy. The TCR sequence derives from a human donor with breast cancer. DNA of the CDR3: TGTGCCAGCAGGGACAGGGCCTACGAGCAGTACTTC. It encodes CASRDRAYEQYF.